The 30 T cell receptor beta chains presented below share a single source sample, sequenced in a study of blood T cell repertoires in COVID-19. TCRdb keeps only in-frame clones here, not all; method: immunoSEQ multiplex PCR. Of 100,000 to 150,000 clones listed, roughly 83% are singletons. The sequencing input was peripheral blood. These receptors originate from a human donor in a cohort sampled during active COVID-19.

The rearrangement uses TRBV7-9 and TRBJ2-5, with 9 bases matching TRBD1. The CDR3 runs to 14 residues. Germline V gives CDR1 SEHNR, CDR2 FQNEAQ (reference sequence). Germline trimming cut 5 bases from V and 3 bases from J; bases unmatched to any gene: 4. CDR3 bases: TGTGCCAGCAGCCCGAGGGACAGGGAAGAGACCCAGTACTTC. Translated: CASSPRDREETQYF.

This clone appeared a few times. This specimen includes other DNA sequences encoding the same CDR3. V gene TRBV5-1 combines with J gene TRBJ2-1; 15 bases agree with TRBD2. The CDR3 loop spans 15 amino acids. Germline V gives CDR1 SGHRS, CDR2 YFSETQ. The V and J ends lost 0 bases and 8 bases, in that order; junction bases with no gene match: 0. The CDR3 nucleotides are TGCGCCAGCAGCTTGGGGACTAGCGGGAGGGATGAGCAGTTCTTC. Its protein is CASSLGTSGRDEQFF.

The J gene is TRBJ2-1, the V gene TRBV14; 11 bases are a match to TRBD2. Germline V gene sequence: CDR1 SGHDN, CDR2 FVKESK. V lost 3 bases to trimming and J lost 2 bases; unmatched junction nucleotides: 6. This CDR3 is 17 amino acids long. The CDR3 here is CASSQRLAGGAYNEQFF. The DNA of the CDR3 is TGTGCCAGCAGCCAGAGATTAGCGGGAGGGGCCTACAATGAGCAGTTCTTC.

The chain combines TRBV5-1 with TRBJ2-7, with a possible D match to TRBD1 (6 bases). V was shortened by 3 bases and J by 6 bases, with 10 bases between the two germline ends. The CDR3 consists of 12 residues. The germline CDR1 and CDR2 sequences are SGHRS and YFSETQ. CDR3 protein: CASSSRGSEQYF. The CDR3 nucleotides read TGCGCCAGCAGCTCCAGGGGTAGCGAGCAGTACTTC.

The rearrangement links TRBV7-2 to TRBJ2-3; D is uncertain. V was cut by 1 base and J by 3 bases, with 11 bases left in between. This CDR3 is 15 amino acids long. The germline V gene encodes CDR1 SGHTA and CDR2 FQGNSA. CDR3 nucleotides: TGTGCCAGCAGCTTAGTACTAACTATAACAGATACGCAGTATTTT. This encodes CASSLVLTITDTQYF.

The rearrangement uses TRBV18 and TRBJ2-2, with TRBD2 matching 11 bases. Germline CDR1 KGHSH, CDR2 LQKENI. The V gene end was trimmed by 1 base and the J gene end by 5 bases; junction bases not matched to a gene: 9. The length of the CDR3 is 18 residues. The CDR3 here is CASSPQYTTSGITGELFF. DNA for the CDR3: TGTGCCAGCTCACCACAATACACGACTAGCGGGATTACCGGGGAGCTGTTTTTT.

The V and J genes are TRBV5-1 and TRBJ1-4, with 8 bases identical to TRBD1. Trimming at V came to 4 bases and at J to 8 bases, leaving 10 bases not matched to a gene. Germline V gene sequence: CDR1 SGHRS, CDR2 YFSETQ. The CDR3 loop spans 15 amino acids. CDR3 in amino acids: CASSPNGQGGEKLFF. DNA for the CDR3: TGCGCCAGCAGCCCCAACGGACAGGGAGGCGAAAAACTGTTTTTT.

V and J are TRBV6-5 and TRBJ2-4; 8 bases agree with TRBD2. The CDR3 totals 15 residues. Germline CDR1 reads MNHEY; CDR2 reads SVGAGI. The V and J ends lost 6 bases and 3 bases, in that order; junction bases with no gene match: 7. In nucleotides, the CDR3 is TGTGCCAGCAGCGGGCGGGGGGCCGTCAAAAACATTCAGTACTTC. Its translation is CASSGRGAVKNIQYF.

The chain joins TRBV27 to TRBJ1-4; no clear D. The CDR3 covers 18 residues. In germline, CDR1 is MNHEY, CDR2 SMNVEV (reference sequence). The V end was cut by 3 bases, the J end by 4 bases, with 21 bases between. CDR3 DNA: TGTGCCAGCAGTTTCGATCCCGCGGGCGGGCCTCGTAATGAAAAACTGTTTTTT. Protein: CASSFDPAGGPRNEKLFF.

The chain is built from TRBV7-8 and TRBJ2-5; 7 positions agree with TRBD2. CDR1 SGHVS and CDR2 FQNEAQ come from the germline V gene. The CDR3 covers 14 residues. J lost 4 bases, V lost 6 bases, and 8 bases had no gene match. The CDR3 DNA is TGTGCCAGCAGATTGGGAGGGGACGGAGAGACCCAGTACTTC. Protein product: CASRLGGDGETQYF.

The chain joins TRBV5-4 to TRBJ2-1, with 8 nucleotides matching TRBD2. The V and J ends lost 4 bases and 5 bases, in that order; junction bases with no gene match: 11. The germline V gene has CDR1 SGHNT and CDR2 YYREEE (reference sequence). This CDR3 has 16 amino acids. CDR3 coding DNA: TGTGCCAGCAGCCCGGGTCCTAGCGGGCGTAACAATGAGCAGTTCTTC. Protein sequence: CASSPGPSGRNNEQFF.

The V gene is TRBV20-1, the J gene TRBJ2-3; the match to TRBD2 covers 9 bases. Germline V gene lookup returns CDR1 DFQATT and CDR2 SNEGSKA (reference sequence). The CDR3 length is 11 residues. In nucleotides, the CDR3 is TGCAGCCTCGTGGTCGGGACTAGCCAGTATTTT. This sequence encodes CSLVVGTSQYF.

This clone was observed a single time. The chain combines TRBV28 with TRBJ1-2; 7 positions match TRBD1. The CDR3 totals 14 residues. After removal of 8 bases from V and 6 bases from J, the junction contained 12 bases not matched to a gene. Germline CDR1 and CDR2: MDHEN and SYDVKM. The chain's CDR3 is CASRIAVTGNGYTF. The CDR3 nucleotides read TGTGCCAGCCGGATTGCTGTGACAGGGAATGGCTACACCTTC.

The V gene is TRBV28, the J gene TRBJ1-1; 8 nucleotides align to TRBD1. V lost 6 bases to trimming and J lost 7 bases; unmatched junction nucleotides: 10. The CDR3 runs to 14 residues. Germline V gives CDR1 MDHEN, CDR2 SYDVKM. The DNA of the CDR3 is TGTGCCAGCAGCCCGGACAGGGTTCAACATGAAGCTTTCTTT. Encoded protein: CASSPDRVQHEAFF.

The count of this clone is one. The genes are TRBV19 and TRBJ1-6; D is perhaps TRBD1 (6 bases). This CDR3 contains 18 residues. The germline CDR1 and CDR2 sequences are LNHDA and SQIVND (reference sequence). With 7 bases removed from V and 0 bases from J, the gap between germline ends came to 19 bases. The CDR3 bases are TGTGCCAGTACACCCGCGACAGGTTCGAGCTCCTATAATTCACCCCTCCACTTT. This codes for CASTPATGSSSYNSPLHF.

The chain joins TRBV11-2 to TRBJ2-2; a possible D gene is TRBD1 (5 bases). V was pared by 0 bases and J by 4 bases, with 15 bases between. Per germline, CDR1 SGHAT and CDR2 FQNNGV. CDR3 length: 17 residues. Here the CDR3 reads CASSLEIQGLSTGELFF. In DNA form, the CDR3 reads TGTGCCAGCAGCTTAGAAATCCAGGGCCTGAGCACCGGGGAGCTGTTTTTT.

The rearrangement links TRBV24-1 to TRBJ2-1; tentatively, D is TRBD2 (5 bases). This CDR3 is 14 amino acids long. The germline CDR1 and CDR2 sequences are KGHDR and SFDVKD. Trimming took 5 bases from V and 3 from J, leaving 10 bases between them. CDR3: CATSGPSSYNEQFF. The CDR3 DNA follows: TGTGCCACCAGTGGCCCTAGCAGCTACAATGAGCAGTTCTTC.

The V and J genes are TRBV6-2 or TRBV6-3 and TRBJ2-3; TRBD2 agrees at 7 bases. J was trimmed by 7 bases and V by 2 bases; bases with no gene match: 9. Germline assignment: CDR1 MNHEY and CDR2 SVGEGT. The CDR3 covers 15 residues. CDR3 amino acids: CASSYLGGRLYTQYF. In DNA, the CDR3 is TGTGCCAGCAGTTACCTTGGCGGGAGACTGTATACGCAGTATTTT.

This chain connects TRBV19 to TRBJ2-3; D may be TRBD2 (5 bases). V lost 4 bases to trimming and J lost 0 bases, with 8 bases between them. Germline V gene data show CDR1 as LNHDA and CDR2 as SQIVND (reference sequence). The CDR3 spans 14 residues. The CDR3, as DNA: TGTGCCAGTAGTACTAGAGGGAGCACAGATACGCAGTATTTT. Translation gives CASSTRGSTDTQYF.

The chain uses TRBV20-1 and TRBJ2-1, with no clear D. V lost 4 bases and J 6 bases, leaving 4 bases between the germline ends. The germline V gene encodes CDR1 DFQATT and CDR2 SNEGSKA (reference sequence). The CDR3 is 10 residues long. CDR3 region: CSAILNEQFF. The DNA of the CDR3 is TGCAGTGCTATACTCAATGAGCAGTTCTTC.

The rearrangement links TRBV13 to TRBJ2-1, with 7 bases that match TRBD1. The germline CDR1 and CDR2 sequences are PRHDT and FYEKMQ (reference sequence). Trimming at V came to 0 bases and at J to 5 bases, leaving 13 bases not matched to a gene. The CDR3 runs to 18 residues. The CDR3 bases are TGTGCCAGCAGCTTAGGCAGACCTAGGAGACAGGGCCACAATGAGCAGTTCTTC. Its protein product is CASSLGRPRRQGHNEQFF.

CDR3 sequence reads: CALSGTSWNEQFF. As DNA, the CDR3 is TGTGCCCTATCCGGGACTTCATGGAATGAGCAGTTCTTC. The gene calls are TRBV30 and TRBJ2-1, with TRBD2 as a possible D gene (6 bases). From germline, CDR1 is GTSNPN and CDR2 SVGIG (reference sequence). V was pared by 8 bases and J by 7 bases, with 18 bases between. The CDR3 is 13 residues long. The variable domain in full, with the rest retrieved from reference TRBV30 and TRBJ2-1, is SQTIHQWPATLVQPVGSPLSLECTVEGTSNPNLYWYRQAAGRGLQLLFYSVGIGQISSEVPQNLSASRPQDRQFILSSKKLLLSDSGFYLCALSGTSWNEQFFGPGTRLTVL.

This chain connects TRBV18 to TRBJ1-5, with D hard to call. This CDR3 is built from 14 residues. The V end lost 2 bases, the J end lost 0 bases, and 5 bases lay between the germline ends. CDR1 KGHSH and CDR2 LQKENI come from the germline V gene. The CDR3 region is CASSPEYSNQPQHF. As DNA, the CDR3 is TGTGCCAGCTCACCAGAGTATAGCAATCAGCCCCAGCATTTT. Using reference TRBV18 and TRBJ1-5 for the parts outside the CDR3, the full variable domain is NAGVMQNPRHLVRRRGQEARLRCSPMKGHSHVYWYRQLPEEGLKFMVYLQKENIIDESGMPKERFSAEFPKEGPSILRIQQVVRGDSAAYFCASSPEYSNQPQHFGDGTRLSIL.

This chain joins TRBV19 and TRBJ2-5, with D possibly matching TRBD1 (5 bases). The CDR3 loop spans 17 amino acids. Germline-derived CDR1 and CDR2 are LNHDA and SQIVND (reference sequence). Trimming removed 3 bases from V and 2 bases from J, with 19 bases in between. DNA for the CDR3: TGTGCCAGTAGTATGCGAGGACACCCAAACGATCAAGAGACCCAGTACTTC. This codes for CASSMRGHPNDQETQYF.

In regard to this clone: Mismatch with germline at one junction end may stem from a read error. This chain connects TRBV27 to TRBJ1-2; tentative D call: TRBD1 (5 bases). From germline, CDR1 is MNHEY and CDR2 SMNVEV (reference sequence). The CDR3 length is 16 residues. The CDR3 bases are TGTGCCAGCAGTCTATCGACGGGGGAGGGTAACTATGGCTACACCTTC. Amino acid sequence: CASSLSTGEGNYGYTF.

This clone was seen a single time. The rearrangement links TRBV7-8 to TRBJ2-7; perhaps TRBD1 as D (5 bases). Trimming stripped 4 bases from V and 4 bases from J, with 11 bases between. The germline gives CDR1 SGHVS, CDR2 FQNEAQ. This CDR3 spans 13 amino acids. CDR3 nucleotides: TGTGCCAGCAGCTCCACGGACACTTACGAGCAGTACTTC. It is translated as CASSSTDTYEQYF.

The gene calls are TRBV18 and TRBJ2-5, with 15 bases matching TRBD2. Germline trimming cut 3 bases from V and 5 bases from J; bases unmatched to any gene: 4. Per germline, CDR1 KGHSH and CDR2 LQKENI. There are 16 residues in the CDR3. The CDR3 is CASSPGLAGGGETQYF. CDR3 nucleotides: TGTGCCAGCTCACCGGGACTAGCGGGAGGCGGGGAGACCCAGTACTTC. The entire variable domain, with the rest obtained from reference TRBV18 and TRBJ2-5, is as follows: NAGVMQNPRHLVRRRGQEARLRCSPMKGHSHVYWYRQLPEEGLKFMVYLQKENIIDESGMPKERFSAEFPKEGPSILRIQQVVRGDSAAYFCASSPGLAGGGETQYFGPGTRLLVL.

The DNA of the CDR3 is TGTGCCAGCAGCTTAACCTCTATGTTCTCCGAGCAGTACTTC. It specifies CASSLTSMFSEQYF. This sequence joins TRBV11-2 and TRBJ2-7, with no clear D. The CDR3 covers 14 residues. V was cut by 2 bases and J by 6 bases, with 14 bases left in between. CDR1 is SGHAT, CDR2 FQNNGV, per germline. The full variable domain, completed using reference TRBV11-2 and TRBJ2-7, is EAGVAQSPRYKIIEKRQSVAFWCNPISGHATLYWYQQILGQGPKLLIQFQNNGVVDDSQLPKDRFSAERLKGVDSTLKIQPAKLEDSAVYLCASSLTSMFSEQYFGPGTRLTVT.

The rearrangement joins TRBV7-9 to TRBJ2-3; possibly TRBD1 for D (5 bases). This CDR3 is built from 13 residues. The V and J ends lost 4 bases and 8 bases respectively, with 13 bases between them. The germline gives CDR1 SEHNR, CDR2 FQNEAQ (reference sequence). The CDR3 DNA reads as TGTGCCAGCAGCTCCGACAGTAGGGGTACGCAGTATTTT. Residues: CASSSDSRGTQYF. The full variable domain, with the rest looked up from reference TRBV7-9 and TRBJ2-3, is DTGVSQNPRHKITKRGQNVTFRCDPISEHNRLYWYRQTLGQGPEFLTYFQNEAQLEKSRLLSDRFSAERPKGSFSTLEIQRTEQGDSAMYLCASSSDSRGTQYFGPGTRLTVL.

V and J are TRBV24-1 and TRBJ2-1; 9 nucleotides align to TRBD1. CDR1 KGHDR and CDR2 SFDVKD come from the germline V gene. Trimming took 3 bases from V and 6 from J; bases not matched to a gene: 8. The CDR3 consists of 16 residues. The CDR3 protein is CATSDLRTGASNEQFF. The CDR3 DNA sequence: TGTGCCACCAGTGATCTACGGACAGGGGCTTCCAATGAGCAGTTCTTC.